The clone carrying this T cell receptor (beta chain) was seen a few times. The antigen is undetermined. The entry originates in a study of T cells in Graves' hyperthyroidism and ophthalmopathy. TCR beta CDR3 region amplification was performed from RNA transcripts. A first-round RT-PCR of the TCR CDR3 used the HTBI primer set. TCRdb passed the multiplex PCR reads through MiXCR, listing each CDR3 protein once. This sample has approximately 430,000 distinct CDR3 sequences, with around 14% found just once. Study-wide results and limits: Most clonotypes that expanded in the thyroid above 0.001 also showed up in blood. Before onset, ophthalmopathy was predicted by the model a median approximately 6.6 months earlier.

Exclusions: uncontrolled infection, other autoimmune disease, pregnancy, lactation. The receptor comes from a woman aged 18-35 years with Graves' hyperthyroidism. Material for sequencing was blood.

For the CDR3, the DNA is TGTGCCAGCTGGGGACAAGGACCTTCCCCCCTCCACTTT. It codes for CASWGQGPSPLHF. This chain links TRBV28 with TRBJ1-6; TRBD1 is a possible D gene (6 bases). Germline V CDR1 and CDR2: MDHEN, SYDVKM. The V end lost 8 bases, the J end lost 13 bases, and 18 bases lay between the germline ends. The CDR3 totals 13 residues.